One and the same sample provided the 4 T cell receptor beta chains below, sequenced in a study of shared clonotypes between healthy human individuals. Data came from immunoSEQ multiplex PCR; TCRdb stores just in-frame clones and leaves some out. The sample records 2,500,000 or so clones, 85% to 95% being singletons. Sequenced input: naive CD4+ T cells from PBMCs. The subset was: CD45RA+ positively selected. These receptors all stem from a man between 18 and 35 years old in good health. Some clones in this sample may be carry-over from other donors' samples.

The rearrangement uses TRBV11-2 and TRBJ2-3; D unresolved. Germline lookup yields CDR1 SGHAT and CDR2 FQNNGV. Trimming removed 1 base from V and 0 bases from J, with 8 bases in between. The length of the CDR3 is 15 residues. The CDR3 nucleotides are TGTGCCAGCAGCTTAGTGCGGCCTAGCACAGATACGCAGTATTTT. Protein product: CASSLVRPSTDTQYF.

The chain joins TRBV18 to TRBJ2-2; D call uncertain. CDR3 length: 14 amino acids. Germline V gene sequence: CDR1 KGHSH, CDR2 LQKENI. The V end lost 6 bases, the J end lost 1 base, and 9 bases lay between the germline ends. The CDR3 DNA reads as TGTGCCAGCTCGGGAAGGGTGAACACCGGGGAGCTGTTTTTT. This codes for CASSGRVNTGELFF.

Turning to this clone: The same CDR3 also results from other DNA sequences found in this sample. This sequence joins TRBV7-2 and TRBJ2-3; no definite D call. The V and J ends lost 1 base and 1 base respectively, with 3 bases between them. This CDR3 comprises 13 residues. Germline loops: CDR1 SGHTA, CDR2 FQGNSA. CDR3 in amino acids: CASSLERTDTQYF. CDR3 in DNA: TGTGCCAGCAGCTTAGAACGCACAGATACGCAGTATTTT.

The rearrangement joins TRBV6-5 to TRBJ2-7; either TRBD1 or TRBD2 may supply D (5 bases each). In germline, CDR1 is MNHEY, CDR2 SVGAGI. Between the trimmed V and J ends, which lost 6 bases and 1 base, there was a span of 10 bases. This CDR3 is 13 amino acids long. CDR3 protein: CASRRDPSYEQYF. The CDR3 nucleotides read TGTGCCAGCAGAAGGGACCCTTCCTACGAGCAGTACTTC.